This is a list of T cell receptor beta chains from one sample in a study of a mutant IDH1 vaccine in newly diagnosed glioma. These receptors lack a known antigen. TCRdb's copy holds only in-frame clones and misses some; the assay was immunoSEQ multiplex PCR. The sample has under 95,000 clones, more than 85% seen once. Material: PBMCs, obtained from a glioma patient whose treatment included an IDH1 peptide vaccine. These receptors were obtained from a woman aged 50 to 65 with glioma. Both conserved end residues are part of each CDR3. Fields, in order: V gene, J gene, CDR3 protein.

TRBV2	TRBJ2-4	CASSPQGQGGDIQYF
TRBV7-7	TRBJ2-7	CACITGASYEQYF
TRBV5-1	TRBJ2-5	CASSWQGEETQYF
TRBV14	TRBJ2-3	CASSPRGSGSTDTQYF
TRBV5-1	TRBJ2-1	CASSRQLRGLGDYNEQFF
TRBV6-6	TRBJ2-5	CASSYHGQQETQYF
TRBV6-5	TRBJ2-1	CASSPGGGSYNEQFF
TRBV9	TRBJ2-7	CASSVGYRDEQYF
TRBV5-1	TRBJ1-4	CASSLGSSTNEKLFF
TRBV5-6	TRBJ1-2	CASSDQGHIGYTF
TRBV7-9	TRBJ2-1	CASRPTGSYNEQFF
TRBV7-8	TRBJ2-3	CASSFRSNTDTQYF
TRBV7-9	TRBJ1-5	CASSLAGLDQPQHF
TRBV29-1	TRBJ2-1	CSVATWRDEQFF
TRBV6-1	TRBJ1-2	CASSESSGNYGYTF
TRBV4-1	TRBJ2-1	CASSHFQPYNEQFF
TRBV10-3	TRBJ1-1	CAISERGGGREAFF
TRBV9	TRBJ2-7	CASSASGNPYEQYF
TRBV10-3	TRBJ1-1	CAISEGGDTEAFF
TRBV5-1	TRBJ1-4	CASSLAGTGDEKLFF
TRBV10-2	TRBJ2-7	CASSETWTSGRSFGEQYF
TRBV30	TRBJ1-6	CAWREAYNSPLHF
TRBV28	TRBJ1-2	CASSLRQHNYGYTF
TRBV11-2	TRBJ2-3	CASSGGDTQYF
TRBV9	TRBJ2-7	CASSVARDPPSYEQYF
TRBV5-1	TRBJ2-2	CASSLGLGRTGELFF
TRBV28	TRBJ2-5	CASTPRTSKTQYF
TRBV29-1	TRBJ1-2	CSVGPGDYGYTF
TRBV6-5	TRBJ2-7	CASSARQDFNEQYF
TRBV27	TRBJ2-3	CASSPQGKLDTQYF
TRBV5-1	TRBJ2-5	CASSRQASSETQYF
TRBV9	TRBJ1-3	CASSPGGGANSGNTIYF
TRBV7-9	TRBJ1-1	CASSDRQGVGNTEAFF
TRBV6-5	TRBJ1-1	CASRPDRNTEAFF
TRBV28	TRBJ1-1	CASSSPPGQGDNTEAFF
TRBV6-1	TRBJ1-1	CASRGTPAEAFF
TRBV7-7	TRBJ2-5	CASSLRGEEETQYF
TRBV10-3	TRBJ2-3	CAISGTGTDTQYF
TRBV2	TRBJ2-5	CASSGRAGQETQYF
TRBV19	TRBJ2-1	CASTRGYNEQFF
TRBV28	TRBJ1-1	CASRGRGQTNTEAFF
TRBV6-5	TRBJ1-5	CASRPAGFSNQPQHF
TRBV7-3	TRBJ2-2	CASSLQGPNTGELFF
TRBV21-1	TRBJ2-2	CASKTESTGELFF
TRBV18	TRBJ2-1	CASSPPPGGNEQFF
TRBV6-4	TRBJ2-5	CASSETAALGQTQYF
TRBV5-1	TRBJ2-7	CASSLEGYEQYF
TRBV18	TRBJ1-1	CASSPREVAEAFF
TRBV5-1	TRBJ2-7	CASSLDRGHYEQYF
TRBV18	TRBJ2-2	CASSPQETGELFF
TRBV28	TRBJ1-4	CASVDSTNEKLFF
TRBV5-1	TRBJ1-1	CASSLARADTEAFF
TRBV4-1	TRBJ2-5	CASSPGGGGQETQYF
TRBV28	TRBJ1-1	CASILWGSMGTEAFF
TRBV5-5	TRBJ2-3	CASSLSGWDRVQDTQYF
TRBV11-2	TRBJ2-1	CASSLDRGQGEQFF
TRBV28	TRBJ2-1	CASSRLGLAYNEQFF
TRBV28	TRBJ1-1	CASSLRSLGNTEAFF
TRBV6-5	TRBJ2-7	CASSYVGRTYEQYF
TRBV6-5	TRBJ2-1	CASSYGQGNSREQFF